These 20 T cell receptor beta chains came from one sample sequenced in a study of blood T cell repertoires in COVID-19. Data came from immunoSEQ multiplex PCR; TCRdb stores just in-frame clones and leaves some out. The sample carries roughly 340,000 clones, more than 80% recorded once. The material sequenced was PBMCs or T cells enriched from blood (not recorded which). The receptors stem from a man in his late teens or twenties who had recovered from COVID-19.

The chain carries TRBV19 and TRBJ1-5, with TRBD1 matching 8 bases. This CDR3 contains 15 residues. The junction had 7 bases not matched to a gene; V was cut back by 4 bases and J by 5 bases. From germline, CDR1 is LNHDA and CDR2 SQIVND (reference sequence). As DNA, the CDR3 is TGTGCCAGTAGTAGGAGCGGGACAGGAGATCAGCCCCAGCATTTT. It specifies CASSRSGTGDQPQHF. Full variable domain (remainder filled in from reference TRBV19 and TRBJ1-5): DGGITQSPKYLFRKEGQNVTLSCEQNLNHDAMYWYRQDPGQGLRLIYYSQIVNDFQKGDIAEGYSVSREKKESFPLTVTSAQKNPTAFYLCASSRSGTGDQPQHFGDGTRLSIL.

This clone has only one observation. The chain uses TRBV11-2 and TRBJ2-1; no clear D gene. V gave up 2 bases and J gave up 3 bases, with 11 bases separating them. The germline V gene has CDR1 SGHAT and CDR2 FQNNGV. The CDR3 spans 15 residues. The CDR3 is CASSLMSEYYNEQFF. The CDR3 region has the DNA TGTGCCAGCAGCTTAATGAGCGAATACTACAATGAGCAGTTCTTC.

The chain combines TRBV9 with TRBJ1-2; 9 nucleotides agree with TRBD1. This CDR3 has 16 residues. Germline loops: CDR1 SGDLS, CDR2 YYNGEE. J was trimmed by 0 bases and V by 4 bases; bases with no gene match: 7. The CDR3 here is CASSPGTGFANYGYTF. CDR3 coding DNA: TGTGCCAGCAGCCCAGGGACAGGGTTTGCTAACTATGGCTACACCTTC. Full variable domain (rest looked up from reference TRBV9 and TRBJ1-2): DSGVTQTPKHLITATGQRVTLRCSPRSGDLSVYWYQQSLDQGLQFLIQYYNGEERAKGNILERFSAQQFPDLHSELNLSSLELGDSALYFCASSPGTGFANYGYTFGSGTRLTVV.

The CDR3 sequence is CASSLTGVNQPQHF. The CDR3 coding sequence is TGTGCCAGCTCTCTAACAGGGGTTAATCAGCCCCAGCATTTT. J is TRBJ1-5 and V is TRBV18; 7 nucleotides match TRBD1. The V segment lost 6 bases and the J segment 4 bases; nucleotides outside the gene matches: 6. The CDR3 extends over 14 amino acids. CDR1 and CDR2 from the germline V gene are KGHSH and LQKENI. The variable domain in full, completed from reference TRBV18 and TRBJ1-5, reads NAGVMQNPRHLVRRRGQEARLRCSPMKGHSHVYWYRQLPEEGLKFMVYLQKENIIDESGMPKERFSAEFPKEGPSILRIQQVVRGDSAAYFCASSLTGVNQPQHFGDGTRLSIL.

V gene TRBV27 combines with J gene TRBJ2-1, with D possibly TRBD2 on 5 matching bases. The CDR3 consists of 16 residues. Trimming cost V 3 bases and J 5 bases, with 17 bases left between them. Germline assignment: CDR1 MNHEY and CDR2 SMNVEV (reference sequence). The CDR3 here is CASSFGSTERHNEQFF. The CDR3 DNA is TGTGCCAGCAGTTTCGGCTCTACGGAGCGGCACAATGAGCAGTTCTTC.

This chain connects TRBV10-2 to TRBJ1-5, with 8 bases identical to TRBD1. This CDR3 has 15 residues. The V gene's germline CDR1 is WSHSY and CDR2 SAAADI. Unmatched junction bases numbered 7, after V lost 6 bases and J lost 3 bases. CDR3 sequence reads: CASSYRQGLNQPQHF. In DNA, the CDR3 is TGCGCCAGCAGCTACCGACAGGGGCTCAATCAGCCCCAGCATTTT.

In DNA, the CDR3 is TGTGCCAGCAGCCAAGAGCGAACGGGGGGTAAAGCTTTCTTT. It translates to CASSQERTGGKAFF. This chain uses TRBV4-2 with TRBJ1-1, with a possible D match to TRBD1 (5 bases). V was pared by 0 bases and J by 9 bases, with 14 bases between. Germline-derived CDR1 and CDR2 are LGHNA and YNFKEQ. This CDR3 contains 14 residues.

The chain employs TRBV27 and TRBJ2-3, with 8 positions matching TRBD2. The CDR3 runs 15 residues. V lost 3 bases and J lost 2; bases outside the gene matches: 4. Germline V lookup: CDR1 MNHEY, CDR2 SMNVEV (reference sequence). The CDR3 region has the DNA TGTGCCAGCAGTTTTCGGGAGGGTCCCACAGATACGCAGTATTTT. Amino acid sequence: CASSFREGPTDTQYF.

The chain employs TRBV6-6 and TRBJ1-2, with TRBD1 matching over 8 bases. Germline loops: CDR1 MNHNY, CDR2 SVGAGI (reference sequence). The CDR3 has 12 residues. V shed 7 bases, J shed 6 bases, and the junction held 4 bases outside the gene matches. The CDR3 region is CASKQGADGYTF. The CDR3 DNA sequence: TGTGCCAGCAAGCAGGGGGCGGATGGCTACACCTTC.

The rearrangement links TRBV28 to TRBJ1-5, with a weak D call TRBD1 (5 bases). Trimming shortened V by 4 bases and J by 0 bases, and 13 bases separated the two germline ends. CDR3 length: 16 amino acids. Germline CDR1 reads MDHEN; CDR2 reads SYDVKM. The CDR3 DNA reads TGTGCCAGCAGTTCGACAGAGCCTTATAGCAATCAGCCCCAGCATTTT. Protein sequence: CASSSTEPYSNQPQHF.

The J gene is TRBJ1-2, the V gene TRBV28; a possible D gene is TRBD1 (6 bases). The CDR3 is made up of 15 amino acids. Looked up from germline, CDR1 is MDHEN and CDR2 is SYDVKM. Trimming removed 11 bases at V and 5 bases at J, with 24 bases between. The CDR3 region has the DNA TGTGCCTCAGGGGCAGGGGCAGGTGGTCGGTATGGCTACACCTTC. As protein: CASGAGAGGRYGYTF.

V and J are TRBV19 and TRBJ2-1; the match to TRBD1 covers 7 bases. Losses at the gene ends were 7 bases for V and 6 bases for J; bases not matched to a gene: 18. The V gene's germline CDR1 is LNHDA and CDR2 SQIVND (reference sequence). CDR3 size: 17 residues. Here the CDR3 reads CASMLETGSGSGNEQFF. The CDR3 bases are TGTGCCAGTATGCTCGAGACAGGGTCCGGTTCGGGCAATGAGCAGTTCTTC.

This rearrangement joins TRBV25-1 to TRBJ2-7; D ambiguous. The V gene's germline CDR1 is MGHDK and CDR2 SYGVNS. CDR3 length equals 14 residues. V lost 4 bases and J lost 5, with 15 bases in between. The CDR3 DNA follows: TGTGCCAGCAGTGGGTTCTTGATTAGCAACGAGCAGTACTTC. Translation gives CASSGFLISNEQYF.

As DNA, the CDR3 is TGCGCCAGCAGCTTACAGGGGGCATGGGACAATGAGCAGTTCTTC. Its translation is CASSLQGAWDNEQFF. J is TRBJ2-1 and V is TRBV5-1; 9 bases are a match to TRBD1. CDR1 SGHRS and CDR2 YFSETQ come from the germline V gene. The CDR3 contains 15 residues. The trim removed 2 bases at V and 5 bases at J, leaving 5 bases unmatched. Complete variable domain (other parts from reference TRBV5-1 and TRBJ2-1): KAGVTQTPRYLIKTRGQQVTLSCSPISGHRSVSWYQQTPGQGLQFLFEYFSETQRNKGNFPGRFSGRQFSNSRSEMNVSTLELGDSALYLCASSLQGAWDNEQFFGPGTRLTVL.

J is TRBJ2-1 and V is TRBV5-1; maybe TRBD2 (6 bases). The CDR3 loop spans 17 amino acids. V was shortened by 1 base and J by 0 bases, with 14 bases between the two germline ends. The germline CDR1 and CDR2 sequences are SGHRS and YFSETQ. The CDR3 nucleotides read TGCGCCAGCAGCTTGCGTGGTAGCGGCAGCTCCTACAATGAGCAGTTCTTC. Translation gives CASSLRGSGSSYNEQFF. The full variable domain, with the rest looked up from reference TRBV5-1 and TRBJ2-1, is KAGVTQTPRYLIKTRGQQVTLSCSPISGHRSVSWYQQTPGQGLQFLFEYFSETQRNKGNFPGRFSGRQFSNSRSEMNVSTLELGDSALYLCASSLRGSGSSYNEQFFGPGTRLTVL.

This chain connects TRBV7-9 to TRBJ2-5; 7 bases are shared with TRBD2. Looked up from germline, CDR1 is SEHNR and CDR2 is FQNEAQ (reference sequence). The CDR3 sequence is 15 residues long. V lost 5 bases, J lost 4 bases, and 10 bases stayed unmatched. The CDR3 spells CASSHPGGYGETQYF. The CDR3 region has the DNA TGTGCCAGCAGCCACCCGGGGGGATATGGAGAGACCCAGTACTTC. Combining the CDR3 with reference TRBV7-9 and TRBJ2-5 gives the whole variable domain DTGVSQNPRHKITKRGQNVTFRCDPISEHNRLYWYRQTLGQGPEFLTYFQNEAQLEKSRLLSDRFSAERPKGSFSTLEIQRTEQGDSAMYLCASSHPGGYGETQYFGPGTRLLVL.

The chain recombines TRBV5-1 with TRBJ2-3; tentative D call: TRBD1 (5 bases). From germline, CDR1 is SGHRS and CDR2 YFSETQ. This CDR3 is 15 amino acids long. V was shortened by 2 bases and J by 4 bases, with 14 bases between the two germline ends. CDR3 amino acids: CASSFSQGLADTQYF. CDR3 DNA sequence: TGCGCCAGCAGCTTTAGTCAGGGATTGGCAGATACGCAGTATTTT. Full variable domain (remainder filled in from reference TRBV5-1 and TRBJ2-3): KAGVTQTPRYLIKTRGQQVTLSCSPISGHRSVSWYQQTPGQGLQFLFEYFSETQRNKGNFPGRFSGRQFSNSRSEMNVSTLELGDSALYLCASSFSQGLADTQYFGPGTRLTVL.

The chain joins TRBV9 to TRBJ2-1, with D possibly matching TRBD2 (7 bases). In germline, CDR1 is SGDLS, CDR2 YYNGEE. V lost 1 base to trimming and J lost 5 bases, with 16 bases between them. CDR3 length: 16 residues. This CDR3 is CASSVKAGGRNNEQFF. CDR3 sequence (DNA): TGTGCCAGCAGCGTAAAAGCCGGGGGGCGGAACAATGAGCAGTTCTTC. The complete variable domain, with remaining parts taken from reference TRBV9 and TRBJ2-1, reads DSGVTQTPKHLITATGQRVTLRCSPRSGDLSVYWYQQSLDQGLQFLIQYYNGEERAKGNILERFSAQQFPDLHSELNLSSLELGDSALYFCASSVKAGGRNNEQFFGPGTRLTVL.

This chain uses TRBV4-3 with TRBJ2-7; 7 nucleotides align to TRBD1. Trimming removed 2 bases from V and 6 bases from J; junction bases left unmatched: 7. Germline CDR1 is LGHNA and CDR2 is YSLEER. The CDR3 is 14 amino acids. CDR3 nucleotides: TGCGCCAGCAGCCAAACCACAGGGGTAGGCGAGCAGTACTTC. It encodes CASSQTTGVGEQYF.

This chain connects TRBV27 to TRBJ2-1; 10 nucleotides line up with TRBD2. J gave up 7 bases and V 6 bases, and 6 bases lay outside the gene matches. The CDR3 spans 14 residues. Germline loops: CDR1 MNHEY, CDR2 SMNVEV (reference sequence). As DNA, the CDR3 is TGTGCCAGCAGCCTAGCGGGGGCGGGGAATGAGCAGTTCTTC. This encodes CASSLAGAGNEQFF.